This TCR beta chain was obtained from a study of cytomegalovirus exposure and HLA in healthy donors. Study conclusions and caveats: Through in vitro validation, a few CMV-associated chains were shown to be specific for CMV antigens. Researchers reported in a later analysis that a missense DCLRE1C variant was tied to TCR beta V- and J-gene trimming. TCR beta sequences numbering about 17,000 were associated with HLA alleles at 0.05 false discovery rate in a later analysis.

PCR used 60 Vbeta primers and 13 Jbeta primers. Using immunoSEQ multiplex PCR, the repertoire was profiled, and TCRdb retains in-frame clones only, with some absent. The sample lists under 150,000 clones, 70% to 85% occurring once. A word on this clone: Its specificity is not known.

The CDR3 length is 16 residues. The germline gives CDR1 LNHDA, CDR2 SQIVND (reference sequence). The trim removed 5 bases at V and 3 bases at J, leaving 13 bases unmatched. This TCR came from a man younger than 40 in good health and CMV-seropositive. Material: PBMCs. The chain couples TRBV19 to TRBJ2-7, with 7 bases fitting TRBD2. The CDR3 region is CASSANIRLAFYEQYF. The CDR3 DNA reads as TGTGCCAGTAGTGCAAATATAAGACTAGCCTTCTACGAGCAGTACTTC.